These 7 T cell receptor beta chains share one sample of origin, sequenced in a study of graft-versus-host responses after intestinal transplantation. The assay was immunoSEQ multiplex PCR, and TCRdb's table has in-frame clones only and misses some. The sample holds over 85,000 clones, roughly nine tenths seen once. These receptors are not linked to any known antigen. Specimen: unstimulated CD4+ T cells sorted from spleen or lymph node cells, collected before transplant. These receptors were collected from a human donor who was the organ donor for an intestinal transplant.

This sequence joins TRBV6-6 and TRBJ1-1; 8 bases are shared with TRBD1. Germline CDR1 MNHNY, CDR2 SVGAGI (reference sequence). V lost 5 bases to trimming and J lost 4 bases; unmatched junction nucleotides: 12. This CDR3 comprises 16 residues. CDR3 DNA sequence: TGTGCCAGCAGTAACCGAAGACAGGGGCAGAGCACTGAAGCTTTCTTT. Its translation is CASSNRRQGQSTEAFF.

The chain has TRBV4-3 and TRBJ2-3, with 7 nucleotides matching TRBD2. Germline trimming cut 4 bases from V and 5 bases from J; bases unmatched to any gene: 9. In germline, CDR1 is LGHNA, CDR2 YSLEER. There are 15 residues in the CDR3. The CDR3: CASSPDWTRKDTQYF. The CDR3 DNA sequence: TGCGCCAGCAGCCCAGATTGGACTAGGAAAGATACGCAGTATTTT.

The chain recombines TRBV9 with TRBJ2-3, with 11 bases that match TRBD2. The V gene end was trimmed by 2 bases and the J gene end by 3 bases; junction bases not matched to a gene: 8. CDR1 SGDLS and CDR2 YYNGEE come from the germline V gene. CDR3 size: 17 residues. The DNA for the CDR3 is TGTGCCAGCAGCGTCGACCTAGCGGGGGGTTTGACAGATACGCAGTATTTT. Protein sequence: CASSVDLAGGLTDTQYF.

The J gene is TRBJ1-5, the V gene TRBV27; 7 bases agree with TRBD1. Germline loops: CDR1 MNHEY, CDR2 SMNVEV (reference sequence). With 6 bases clipped from V and 4 bases from J, the junction kept 9 bases outside the gene matches. The CDR3 extends over 15 amino acids. Here the CDR3 reads CASRPGQLGNQPQHF. CDR3 DNA sequence: TGTGCCAGCAGACCGGGACAGTTGGGAAATCAGCCCCAGCATTTT.

The chain employs TRBV6-4 and TRBJ1-4; 7 bases line up with TRBD1. The CDR3 spans 20 residues. The V and J ends lost 2 bases and 4 bases, in that order; junction bases with no gene match: 19. The germline V gene has CDR1 MRHNA and CDR2 SNTAGT. The chain's CDR3 is CASSDGWGRQGGRINEKLFF. As DNA, the CDR3 is TGTGCCAGCAGTGACGGGTGGGGCCGACAGGGCGGTCGAATTAATGAAAAACTGTTTTTT.

V usage is TRBV7-8 and J usage is TRBJ2-5; D uncertain. The CDR3 runs to 12 residues. Trimming cost V 10 bases and J 5 bases, with 14 bases left between them. Germline CDR1 is SGHVS and CDR2 is FQNEAQ. The CDR3 protein is CATAEWVETQYF. The CDR3 nucleotides read TGTGCCACCGCGGAGTGGGTGGAGACCCAGTACTTC.

The rearrangement joins TRBV6-6 to TRBJ1-5; D not resolved. Trimming removed 4 bases at V and 3 bases at J, with 16 bases between. Per the germline V gene, CDR1 is MNHNY and CDR2 is SVGAGI (reference sequence). The CDR3 length is 16 residues. CDR3 DNA: TGTGCCAGCAGTTTCCCCGCGGGGAGGGACAATCAGCCCCAGCATTTT. It specifies CASSFPAGRDNQPQHF.